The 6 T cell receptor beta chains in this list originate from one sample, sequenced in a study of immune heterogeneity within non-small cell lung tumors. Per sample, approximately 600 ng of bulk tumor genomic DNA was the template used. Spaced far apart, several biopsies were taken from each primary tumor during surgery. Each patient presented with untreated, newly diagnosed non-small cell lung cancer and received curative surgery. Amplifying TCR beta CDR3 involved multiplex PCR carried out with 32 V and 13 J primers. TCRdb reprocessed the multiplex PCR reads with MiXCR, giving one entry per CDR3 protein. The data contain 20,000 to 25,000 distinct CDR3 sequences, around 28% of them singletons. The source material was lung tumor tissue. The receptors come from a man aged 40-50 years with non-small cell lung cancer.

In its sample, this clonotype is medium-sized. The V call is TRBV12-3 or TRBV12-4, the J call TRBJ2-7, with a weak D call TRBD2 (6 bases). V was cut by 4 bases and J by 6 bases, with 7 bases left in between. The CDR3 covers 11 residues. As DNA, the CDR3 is TGTGCCAGCAGTTCGGGGGTCGAGCAGTACTTC. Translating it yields CASSSGVEQYF.

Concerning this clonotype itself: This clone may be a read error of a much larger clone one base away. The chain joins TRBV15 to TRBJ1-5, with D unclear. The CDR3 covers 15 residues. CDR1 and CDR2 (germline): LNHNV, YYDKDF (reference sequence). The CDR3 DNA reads TGTGCCACCACCAGAGATTGGGGTAGCAATCAGCCCCAGCATTTT. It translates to CATTRDWGSNQPQHF. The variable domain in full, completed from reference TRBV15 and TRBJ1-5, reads DAMVIQNPRYQVTQFGKPVTLSCSQTLNHNVMYWYQQKSSQAPKLLFHYYDKDFNNEADTPDNFQSRRPNTSFCFLDIRSPGLGDTAMYLCATTRDWGSNQPQHFGDGTRLSIL.

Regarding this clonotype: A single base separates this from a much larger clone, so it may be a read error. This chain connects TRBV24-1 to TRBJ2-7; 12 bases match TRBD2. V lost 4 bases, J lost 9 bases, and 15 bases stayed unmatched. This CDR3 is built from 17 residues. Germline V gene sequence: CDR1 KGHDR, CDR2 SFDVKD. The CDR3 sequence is CATSDPAAASGRDGQYF. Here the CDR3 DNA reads TGTGCCACCAGTGACCCCGCGGCGGCTAGCGGGAGGGACGGGCAGTACTTC.

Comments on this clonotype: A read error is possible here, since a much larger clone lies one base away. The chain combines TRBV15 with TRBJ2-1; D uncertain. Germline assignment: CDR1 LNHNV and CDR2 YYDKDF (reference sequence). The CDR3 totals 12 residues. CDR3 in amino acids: CATSTPVTEQSF. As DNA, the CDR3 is TGTGCCACCAGCACCCCGGTGACTGAGCAGTCCTTC.

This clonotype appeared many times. The CDR3 protein is CASSRKGGGNTIYF. CDR3 nucleotide sequence: TGTGCCAGCAGTCGCAAGGGAGGGGGAAACACCATATATTTT. This chain uses TRBV3-1 with TRBJ1-3; D call uncertain. V shed 6 bases and J shed 4 bases, with 13 bases lying between them. The CDR3 has 14 amino acids. Germline-derived CDR1 and CDR2 are LGHDT and YNNKEL (reference sequence).

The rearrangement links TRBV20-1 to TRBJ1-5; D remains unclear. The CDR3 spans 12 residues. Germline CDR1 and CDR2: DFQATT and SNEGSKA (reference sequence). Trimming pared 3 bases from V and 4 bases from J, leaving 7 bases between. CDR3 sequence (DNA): TGCAGTGCTAGTCCGGGGAATCAGCCCCAGCATTTT. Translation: CSASPGNQPQHF.